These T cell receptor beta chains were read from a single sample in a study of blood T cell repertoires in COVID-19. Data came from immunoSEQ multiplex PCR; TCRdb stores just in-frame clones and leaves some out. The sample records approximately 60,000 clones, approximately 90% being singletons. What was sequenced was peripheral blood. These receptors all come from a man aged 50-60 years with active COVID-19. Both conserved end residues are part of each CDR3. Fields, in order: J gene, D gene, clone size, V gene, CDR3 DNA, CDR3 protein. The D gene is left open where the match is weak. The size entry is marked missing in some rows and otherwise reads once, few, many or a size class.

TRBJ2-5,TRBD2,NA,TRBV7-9,TGTGCCAGCAGCGCCCTGGGCAGCGGGGCTCAAGAGACCCAGTACTTC,CASSALGSGAQETQYF
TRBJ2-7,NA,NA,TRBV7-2,TGTGCCAGCAGCTTAGGAGGGGGATACGAGCAGTACTTC,CASSLGGGYEQYF
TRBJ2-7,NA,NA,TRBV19,TGTGCCAGTAGCCCCCGGCCCGGAGCCTACGAGCAGTACTTC,CASSPRPGAYEQYF
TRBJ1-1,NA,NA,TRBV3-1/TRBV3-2,TGTGCCAGCAGCCAAGGTCGTCGGGGGGCGACTGAAGCTTTCTTT,CASSQGRRGATEAFF
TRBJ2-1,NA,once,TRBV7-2,TGTGCCAGCAGCTTAAGCGCGGCTTGGGACAATGAGCAGTTCTTC,CASSLSAAWDNEQFF
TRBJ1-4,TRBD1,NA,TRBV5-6,TGTGCCAGCTATCGGACGGGGACAGTTGAAAAACTGTTTTTT,CASYRTGTVEKLFF
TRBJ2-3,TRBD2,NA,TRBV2,TGTGCCAGCAGCCGTGGACTAGCGGGAGCGGGAGATACGCAGTATTTT,CASSRGLAGAGDTQYF
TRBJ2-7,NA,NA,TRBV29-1,TGCAGCGTTGCCCCTTCAGGGGCCGAGCAGTACTTC,CSVAPSGAEQYF
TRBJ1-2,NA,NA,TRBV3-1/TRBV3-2,TGTGCCAGCAGCCAAGCAACGGGGAACTATGGCTACACCTTC,CASSQATGNYGYTF
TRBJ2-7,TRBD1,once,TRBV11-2,TGTGCCAGCAGCTCCCGACAGGGCCCCTACGAGCAGTACTTC,CASSSRQGPYEQYF
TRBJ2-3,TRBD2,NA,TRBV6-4,TGTGCCAGCAGTAGGCTAGCGGGGAACACAGATACGCAGTATTTT,CASSRLAGNTDTQYF
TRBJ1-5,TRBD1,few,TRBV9,TGTGCCAGCAGCAGTACGACAGGGCTGAATCAGCCCCAGCATTTT,CASSSTTGLNQPQHF